This is a list of T cell receptor beta chains from one sample in a study of blood T cells in healthy people across ages. TCRdb analysed the 5' RACE reads with MiXCR anew, one entry per CDR3 protein. The data hold around 800,000 distinct CDR3 sequences, with around 43% observed a single time. The source material was blood. All receptors come from a man in his sixties in good health. Both conserved end residues are part of each CDR3. Each record gives: D gene, clone size, J gene, V gene, CDR3 DNA, CDR3 protein. The D gene is left open where the match is weak. A row's size may be missing; if present it is once, few, many or a size class.

- | once | TRBJ1-4 | TRBV7-9 | TGTGCCAGCAGCACAACTGGGACAAGGGACGAAAAACTGTTTTTT | CASSTTGTRDEKLFF
TRBD1 | - | TRBJ2-1 | TRBV20-1 | TGCAGTGCTTACCGGGACAGCAATAACAATGAGCAGTTCTTC | CSAYRDSNNNEQFF
TRBD2 | - | TRBJ2-7 | TRBV20-1 | TGCAGTGCTCCGACTAGCGGGTCCTACGAGCAGTACTTC | CSAPTSGSYEQYF
- | - | TRBJ1-1 | TRBV5-6 | TGTGCCAGCAGCTTGGACGGTGAATACATGAACACTGAAGCTTTCTTT | CASSLDGEYMNTEAFF
- | few | TRBJ2-5 | TRBV5-1 | TGCGCCAGCAGCGGCTGGGACGGCCATGTGGGTCGAACCCAGTACTTC | CASSGWDGHVGRTQYF
TRBD1 | - | TRBJ1-2 | TRBV7-2 | TGTGCCAGCAGCTTAGCATCCCGGGGGACAGGGGGGTATGGCTACACCTTC | CASSLASRGTGGYGYTF
TRBD2 | - | TRBJ2-3 | TRBV6-2/TRBV6-3 | TGTGCCAGTACCACCACGGGGGGGTTCACAGATACGCAGTATTTT | CASTTTGGFTDTQYF
- | - | TRBJ1-4 | TRBV2 | TGTGCCAGCAGTGAACGAGAAGTAAGAAAACTGTTTTTT | CASSEREVRKLFF
- | few | TRBJ2-5 | TRBV7-7 | TGTGCTAGCAGCTTTGGGTCGGACAGAAAAGAGACCCAGTACTTC | CASSFGSDRKETQYF
- | - | TRBJ2-1 | TRBV4-3 | TGCGCCAACAGCCAATCAGGCCCGGGGAGCTCCTACAATGAGCAGTTCTTC | CANSQSGPGSSYNEQFF
TRBD1 | few | TRBJ1-5 | TRBV6-1 | TGTGCCAGCCAGATGGGACAGGGATTAGGTAGCAATCAGCCCCAGCATTTT | CASQMGQGLGSNQPQHF
- | few | TRBJ2-2 | TRBV4-3 | TGCGCCAGCAGCCAAGATACAGGGTCAAACACCGGGGAGCTGTTTTTT | CASSQDTGSNTGELFF
TRBD2 | few | TRBJ2-5 | TRBV6-6 | TGTGCCAGCAGTTCCCCGACTAGCGGACTACGAAAGGAGACCCAGTACTTC | CASSSPTSGLRKETQYF
TRBD1 | once | TRBJ1-5 | TRBV7-9 | TGTGCCAGCAGCTGGGGAGGACAGGGCAATCAGCCCCAGCATTTT | CASSWGGQGNQPQHF
TRBD1 | many | TRBJ1-2 | TRBV28 | TGTGCCAGCGGACAGGGGGCGGGAGGCTACACCTTC | CASGQGAGGYTF
- | - | TRBJ2-2 | TRBV9 | TGTGCCAGCAGCGTAGGCGACACCACGAACACCGGGGAGCTGTTTTTT | CASSVGDTTNTGELFF
TRBD1 | - | TRBJ1-2 | TRBV9 | TGTGCCAGCAGCGTGGGACAGTCCAATACGTATGGCTACACCTTC | CASSVGQSNTYGYTF
- | few | TRBJ2-2 | TRBV13 | TGTGCCAGCTGGACCGAGAACACCGGGGAGCTGTTTTTT | CASWTENTGELFF
- | - | TRBJ1-6 | TRBV25-1 | TGTGCCAGCAAGGAGGGCGGAGATTCACCCCTCCACTTT | CASKEGGDSPLHF
- | few | TRBJ1-2 | TRBV20-1 | TGCAGTGCTAGGCGGGAGGGGACCTATGGCTACACCTTC | CSARREGTYGYTF
- | - | TRBJ2-7 | TRBV27 | TGTGCCAGCAGCCTCCGTGTATACTACGAGCAGTACTTC | CASSLRVYYEQYF
- | - | TRBJ1-1 | TRBV18 | TGTGCCAGCTCACCATACGGGGTTGAAGCTTTCTTT | CASSPYGVEAFF
TRBD2 | many | TRBJ2-3 | TRBV20-1 | TGCAGTGCTAGAGAACCCGCTTTTGGGGGTAGCGGGGAATGGGATACGCAGTATTTT | CSAREPAFGGSGEWDTQYF
- | - | TRBJ1-2 | TRBV5-1 | TGCGCCAGCAGCTTTGGGCCTGCTAACTATGGCTACACCTTC | CASSFGPANYGYTF
- | - | TRBJ2-3 | TRBV9 | TGTGCCAGCAGCGTGGGACGGCGGACAGATACGCAGTATTTT | CASSVGRRTDTQYF
TRBD1 | few | TRBJ2-7 | TRBV20-1 | TGCAGTGCTCCACCGGACAGGGCCTACGAGCAGTACTTC | CSAPPDRAYEQYF
- | - | TRBJ1-5 | TRBV28 | TGTGCCAGCAGTTTACCGATGATCGGTCAGCCCCAGCATTTT | CASSLPMIGQPQHF
- | - | TRBJ1-2 | TRBV7-2 | TGTGCCAGCAGCTTAAAGGGGAACTATGGCTACACCTTC | CASSLKGNYGYTF
- | - | TRBJ1-2 | TRBV20-1 | TGCAGTGCTAGAGACCCCGGCGGAGGGGACTATGGCTACACCTTC | CSARDPGGGDYGYTF
TRBD1 | - | TRBJ1-4 | TRBV20-1 | TGCAGTGCTAGAGATGGGGGACAGGGGAATGAAAAACTGTTTTTT | CSARDGGQGNEKLFF
TRBD1 | - | TRBJ2-5 | TRBV5-1 | TGCGCCAGCAGCTTGGTCCTAACAGGGGGGGAGACCCAGTACTTC | CASSLVLTGGETQYF